Below, 9 T cell receptor beta chains from the same sample are listed, as sequenced in a study of blood T cells in healthy people across ages. It was with a sample-barcoded 5' primer and a J-beta primer mix that a second PCR of about 7 to 12 cycles was run. TCRdb redid the calling of the 5' RACE reads with MiXCR, one entry per CDR3 protein. Of roughly 680,000 distinct CDR3 sequences detected, approximately 21% appear once; the ten largest clones hold roughly 3.7%. The sequenced sample consisted of blood. These receptors all stem from a man between 65 and 79 years old in good health.

The chain couples TRBV20-1 to TRBJ2-7; TRBD2 aligns across 7 bases. There are 15 residues in the CDR3. J lost 1 base, V lost 0 bases, and 6 bases had no gene match. The germline V gene has CDR1 DFQATT and CDR2 SNEGSKA (reference sequence). This CDR3 is CSARDKRGSSYEQYF. CDR3 DNA: TGCAGTGCTAGAGATAAGCGGGGTTCTTCCTACGAGCAGTACTTC.

This clonotype was detected many times. This chain uses TRBV28 with TRBJ2-5; D gene ambiguous. The ends were cut back, 6 bases at V and 5 bases at J, with 13 bases in the middle. The CDR3 length is 13 residues. In germline, CDR1 is MDHEN, CDR2 SYDVKM. The CDR3 region has the DNA TGTGCCAGCAGCTCACTCATAGGGGAGACCCAGTACTTC. The encoded protein is CASSSLIGETQYF.

This chain connects TRBV20-1 to TRBJ1-4, with D possibly matching TRBD1 (6 bases). The V end lost 3 bases, the J end lost 8 bases, and 16 bases lay between the germline ends. Germline CDR1 DFQATT, CDR2 SNEGSKA (reference sequence). The CDR3 is made up of 14 amino acids. The CDR3 DNA is TGCAGTGCTAGTAAAGGACAGCCGGAAGAAAAACTGTTTTTT. This gives the protein CSASKGQPEEKLFF.

This chain uses TRBV2 with TRBJ2-1; TRBD1 aligns across 7 bases. Per germline, CDR1 SNHLY and CDR2 FYNNEI. The CDR3 extends over 16 amino acids. Trimming took 1 base from V and 2 from J; bases not matched to a gene: 5. The CDR3 sequence: CASSEGAGGAYNEQFF. CDR3 in DNA: TGTGCCAGCAGTGAAGGGGCAGGGGGAGCCTACAATGAGCAGTTCTTC.

The chain employs TRBV7-8 and TRBJ1-2; 10 nucleotides match TRBD1. Germline V gene data show CDR1 as SGHVS and CDR2 as FQNEAQ. The junction had 9 bases not matched to a gene; V was cut back by 5 bases and J by 3 bases. CDR3 length: 16 residues. The CDR3, as DNA: TGTGCCAGCAGCCGAGCGCTGACAGGGGGCGACTATGGCTACACCTTC. It is translated as CASSRALTGGDYGYTF.

This clonotype was observed a few times. The chain employs TRBV28 and TRBJ2-5; 9 nucleotides match TRBD1. From germline, CDR1 is MDHEN and CDR2 SYDVKM. The CDR3 is 15 amino acids. J gave up 5 bases and V 6 bases, and 10 bases lay outside the gene matches. In DNA form, the CDR3 reads TGTGCCAGCAGCAAGTGGGGACAGGGTCAGGAGACCCAGTACTTC. As protein: CASSKWGQGQETQYF.

The rearrangement links TRBV7-2 to TRBJ2-3; 13 nucleotides match TRBD2. CDR1 is SGHTA, CDR2 FQGNSA, per germline. The CDR3 covers 17 residues. Trimming cost V 5 bases and J 4 bases; bases outside gene matches: 9. In DNA form, the CDR3 reads TGTGCCAGCAGCCCTTATGGGACTAGCGGGATTGCAGATACGCAGTATTTT. Protein product: CASSPYGTSGIADTQYF.

This clonotype has ten or more counts. The chain has TRBV25-1 and TRBJ1-1; D gene uncertain. CDR3 size: 14 residues. The V gene lost 1 base and the J gene lost 1 base, with 7 bases spanning the gap. Germline-derived CDR1 and CDR2 are MGHDK and SYGVNS. The CDR3 region has the DNA TGTGCCAGCAGTGAATTTGCAGAGAACACTGAAGCTTTCTTT. Amino acids: CASSEFAENTEAFF.

V is TRBV10-3 and J is TRBJ1-3; no clear D gene. Trimming pared 8 bases from V and 0 bases from J, leaving 14 bases between. The CDR3 has 15 amino acids. Germline values: CDR1 ENHRY, CDR2 SYGVKD. CDR3 region: CAIGRDASSGNTIYF. The CDR3 region has the DNA TGTGCCATCGGACGCGACGCCAGCTCTGGAAACACCATATATTTT.